Listed here is a single T cell receptor beta chain. One junction end disagrees with the germline gene, perhaps due to a read error. The entry originates in a study of blood T cells in healthy people across ages. The germline CDR1 and CDR2 sequences are LNHNV and YYDKDF (reference sequence). The CDR3 is 13 amino acids. Together with a sample-barcoded 5' primer, a J-beta primer mix was included in a second PCR lasting roughly 6 to 12 cycles. Via MiXCR, TCRdb re-called the 5' RACE reads, giving one row per CDR3 protein. This repertoire shows around 580,000 distinct CDR3 sequences, 45% to 55% found once; its top ten account for 20% to 25%.

The receptor was isolated from a man older than 75 in good health. The sequencing sample was made of blood. J is TRBJ1-1 and V is TRBV15, with unresolved D. DNA of the CDR3: TGTGCCACCGGCAGAGAAGAGAACACTGAAGCTTTCTTT. Protein product: CATGREENTEAFF.